These T cell receptor beta chains were read from a single sample in a study of T-cell reconstitution after alpha-beta-depleted transplantation in children. TCRdb reprocessed the PCR reads with MiXCR, giving one entry per CDR3 protein. The sample yields a few hundred thousand distinct CDR3 sequences, roughly a tenth seen once. Sequencing used PBMCs, obtained before TCRalphabeta/CD19-depleted stem cell transplant. The source of these receptors is a boy under two years old with acute myeloid leukemia, due to receive a stem cell transplant. The CDR3 runs from the conserved cysteine through the conserved F or W. A D gene is named only where the DNA matches it firmly. Rows may omit the clone size; those that give it use once, few, many or a size class.

NA NA TRBJ2-5 TRBV11-2 CASRLDGETQYF TGTGCCAGCAGACTAGATGGGGAGACCCAGTACTTC
many TRBD2 TRBJ2-3 TRBV9 CASSLEGLAGAGDTQYF TGTGCCAGCAGCTTAGAGGGCCTAGCGGGGGCCGGGGATACGCAGTATTTT
many NA TRBJ2-5 TRBV6-1 CASSDPIPPGETQYF TGTGCCAGCAGCGACCCGATACCACCAGGAGAGACCCAGTACTTC
many TRBD1 TRBJ2-1 TRBV2 CASRPGTGLGNEQFF TGTGCCAGCAGGCCCGGGACAGGCCTGGGCAATGAGCAGTTCTTC
NA NA TRBJ2-3 TRBV4-2 CASSQEEAWPDTQYF TGTGCCAGCAGCCAAGAGGAGGCTTGGCCAGATACGCAGTATTTT
NA TRBD1 TRBJ2-2 TRBV11-2 CASSLAGQGAGELFF TGTGCCAGCAGCTTAGCGGGGCAGGGGGCCGGGGAGCTGTTTTTT
many NA TRBJ2-1 TRBV3-1 CASSLPGLGEQFF TGTGCCAGCAGCCTTCCCGGCCTGGGGGAGCAGTTCTTC
NA NA TRBJ2-3 TRBV5-1 CASRPGLASGTDTQYF TGCGCCAGCAGGCCGGGCCTAGCGTCTGGCACAGATACGCAGTATTTT
many TRBD1 TRBJ2-6 TRBV2 CASHRQGRSGANVLTF TGTGCCAGCCATAGACAGGGTAGATCTGGGGCCAACGTCCTGACTTTC
many TRBD2 TRBJ2-2 TRBV25-1 CASSEFASGFTGELFF TGTGCCAGCAGTGAATTTGCTAGCGGGTTCACCGGGGAGCTGTTTTTT
few NA TRBJ2-7 TRBV2 CASSEAVLWAGDSSYEQYF TGTGCCAGCAGTGAAGCGGTATTGTGGGCAGGAGACAGCTCCTACGAGCAGTACTTC
few NA TRBJ2-7 TRBV6-5 CASSYSAGRTYEQYF TGTGCCAGCAGTTACTCGGCGGGCCGTACCTACGAGCAGTACTTC
many TRBD1 TRBJ2-7 TRBV29-1 CSATGVSSYEQYF TGCAGCGCAACAGGGGTTAGCTCCTACGAGCAGTACTTC
few TRBD1 TRBJ1-2 TRBV28 CASSLIETGGASGYTF TGTGCCAGCAGCCTAATCGAGACAGGGGGCGCATCCGGCTACACCTTC